What follows are 17 T cell receptor beta chains derived from one specimen sequenced in a study of glioma-infiltrating T cells after dendritic cell vaccination. Libraries were prepared by immunoSEQ multiplex PCR; TCRdb keeps only in-frame clonotypes and omits some of them. The sample includes about 73,000 clones, roughly 82% of them seen just once. The sequencing used blood, collected before dendritic cell vaccination. These receptors all stem from a human donor with glioblastoma.

This CDR3 reads CASSRGTAYGYTF. CDR3 in DNA: TGCGCCAGCAGCAGGGGGACAGCCTATGGCTACACCTTC. J is TRBJ1-2 and V is TRBV5-1; TRBD1 matches at 7 bases. CDR3 length equals 13 residues. Per germline, CDR1 SGHRS and CDR2 YFSETQ. Trimming cost V 4 bases and J 4 bases; bases outside gene matches: 4.

CDR3 sequence: CASSQGQGNTEAFF. CDR3 DNA sequence: TGTGCCAGCAGCCAGGGACAGGGCAACACTGAAGCTTTCTTT. The V and J genes are TRBV11-2 and TRBJ1-1, with 9 bases matching TRBD1. The ends lost 5 bases at V and 2 bases at J; junction bases unmatched: 3. Germline CDR1 SGHAT, CDR2 FQNNGV. This CDR3 contains 14 residues.

The rearrangement uses TRBV6-5 and TRBJ1-1; D gene uncertain. Trimming shortened V by 5 bases and J by 0 bases, and 10 bases separated the two germline ends. The CDR3 totals 14 residues. Germline CDR1 and CDR2: MNHEY and SVGAGI. Here the CDR3 DNA reads TGTGCCAGCAGTCCTACGATGGTGAACACTGAAGCTTTCTTT. Translation: CASSPTMVNTEAFF.

The gene calls are TRBV30 and TRBJ2-3; D unresolved. This CDR3 is built from 12 residues. The germline gives CDR1 GTSNPN, CDR2 SVGIG (reference sequence). The V end lost 5 bases, the J end lost 1 base, and 7 bases lay between the germline ends. CDR3 DNA: TGTGCCTGGTTAAGCGGCACAGATACGCAGTATTTT. Its protein product is CAWLSGTDTQYF. The full variable domain, with the rest looked up from reference TRBV30 and TRBJ2-3, is SQTIHQWPATLVQPVGSPLSLECTVEGTSNPNLYWYRQAAGRGLQLLFYSVGIGQISSEVPQNLSASRPQDRQFILSSKKLLLSDSGFYLCAWLSGTDTQYFGPGTRLTVL.

This chain links TRBV25-1 with TRBJ2-1; 14 nucleotides agree with TRBD2. Germline trimming cut 4 bases from V and 4 bases from J; bases unmatched to any gene: 3. This CDR3 has 16 amino acids. The germline V gene has CDR1 MGHDK and CDR2 SYGVNS. As DNA, the CDR3 is TGTGCCAGCAGTGGGACTAGCGGGAGGAAATACAATGAGCAGTTCTTC. Protein product: CASSGTSGRKYNEQFF.

This clone has only one observation. The chain couples TRBV6-5 to TRBJ2-2; no reliable D call. The V gene lost 7 bases and the J gene lost 8 bases, with 8 bases spanning the gap. The CDR3 runs to 11 residues. The V gene's germline CDR1 is MNHEY and CDR2 SVGAGI. This chain's CDR3 is CASTLEGELFF. CDR3 sequence (DNA): TGTGCCAGCACCCTGGAGGGGGAGCTGTTTTTT.

The chain carries TRBV19 and TRBJ2-6; a weak D match, TRBD2 (5 bases). CDR3 length equals 16 residues. The V end was cut by 9 bases, the J end by 0 bases, with 15 bases between. The germline CDR1 and CDR2 sequences are LNHDA and SQIVND (reference sequence). The CDR3 is CASDSGKVSGANVLTF. The DNA for the CDR3 is TGTGCCAGCGATTCCGGGAAGGTCTCTGGGGCCAACGTCCTGACTTTC.

This chain joins TRBV5-6 and TRBJ2-1; TRBD1 matches 9 bases. V lost 4 bases and J lost 4; bases outside the gene matches: 6. Germline V gives CDR1 SGHDT, CDR2 YYEEEE. The CDR3 consists of 15 residues. CDR3 protein: CASSRVGQGYNEQFF. CDR3 nucleotides: TGTGCCAGCAGCAGGGTGGGACAGGGTTACAATGAGCAGTTCTTC.

The chain is built from TRBV14 and TRBJ1-1; no definite D call. Germline V gene lookup returns CDR1 SGHDN and CDR2 FVKESK. This CDR3 has 13 amino acids. V was clipped by 6 bases and J by 3 bases, with 11 bases between them. The CDR3 spells CASRWAGHTEAFF. In DNA form, the CDR3 reads TGTGCCAGCAGGTGGGCCGGCCACACTGAAGCTTTCTTT.

This chain links TRBV19 with TRBJ1-1; 7 positions agree with TRBD1. Germline V gives CDR1 LNHDA, CDR2 SQIVND (reference sequence). V lost 4 bases and J lost 0; bases outside the gene matches: 8. The length of the CDR3 is 16 residues. The CDR3 is CASSTTGQLMNTEAFF. CDR3 bases: TGTGCCAGTAGTACGACGGGACAGCTCATGAACACTGAAGCTTTCTTT.

The chain joins TRBV10-3 to TRBJ1-1; D is unclear. There are 12 residues in the CDR3. V lost 3 bases, J lost 1 base, and 3 bases lay in between. Germline CDR1 and CDR2: ENHRY and SYGVKD. For the CDR3, the DNA is TGTGCCATCAGTGACCAGAACACTGAAGCTTTCTTT. It encodes CAISDQNTEAFF.

The gene calls are TRBV2 and TRBJ1-1; D gene ambiguous. The CDR3 totals 15 residues. Germline CDR1 and CDR2: SNHLY and FYNNEI. V was trimmed by 3 bases and J by 0 bases, leaving 11 bases between them. DNA for the CDR3: TGTGCCAGCAGTGATCTGCAACCTATGAACACTGAAGCTTTCTTT. It specifies CASSDLQPMNTEAFF.

This sequence joins TRBV29-1 and TRBJ2-1, with D perhaps matching TRBD1 (6 bases). The CDR3 contains 12 residues. V was cut by 5 bases and J by 3 bases, with 8 bases left in between. Germline CDR1 reads SQVTM; CDR2 reads ANQGSEA. CDR3 DNA sequence: TGCAGCGTTAAGGGGGACTACAATGAGCAGTTCTTC. The encoded protein is CSVKGDYNEQFF.

This rearrangement joins TRBV28 to TRBJ1-5; possibly TRBD1 for D (5 bases). CDR3 length: 18 residues. V lost 2 bases to trimming and J lost 2 bases, with 19 bases between them. Germline V gene sequence: CDR1 MDHEN, CDR2 SYDVKM. For the CDR3, the DNA is TGTGCCAGCAGTTTAAGCGGGTGGGGCAGGGAGGGCAATCAGCCCCAGCATTTT. It yields the protein CASSLSGWGREGNQPQHF. Variable domain in full (rest from reference TRBV28 and TRBJ1-5): DVKVTQSSRYLVKRTGEKVFLECVQDMDHENMFWYRQDPGLGLRLIYFSYDVKMKEKGDIPEGYSVSREKKERFSLILESASTNQTSMYLCASSLSGWGREGNQPQHFGDGTRLSIL.

This clone occurred a few times. The chain has TRBV10-1 and TRBJ2-1; perhaps TRBD2 as D (5 bases). The length of the CDR3 is 15 residues. Germline CDR1 reads WNHNN; CDR2 reads SYGVQD (reference sequence). The ends were cut back, 0 bases at V and 7 bases at J, with 13 bases in the middle. The CDR3 protein is CASSESTPGGNEQFF. The CDR3, as DNA: TGCGCCAGCAGTGAGTCGACTCCTGGCGGGAATGAGCAGTTCTTC.

The rearrangement joins TRBV6-1 to TRBJ2-7, with unresolved D. The V end was cut by 4 bases, the J end by 3 bases, with 19 bases between. CDR1 and CDR2 from the germline V gene are MNHNS and SASEGT. The CDR3 totals 16 residues. Here the CDR3 DNA reads TGTGCCAGCAGTGCCCCAACGACAAGACCGCACTACGAGCAGTACTTC. As protein: CASSAPTTRPHYEQYF.

The chain employs TRBV6-1 and TRBJ1-3; 7 bases match TRBD1. J lost 7 bases, V lost 5 bases, and 11 bases had no gene match. The CDR3 is 15 residues long. Germline CDR1 reads MNHNS; CDR2 reads SASEGT. The CDR3 sequence: CASSLNRDSWNTIYF. The CDR3 DNA sequence: TGTGCCAGCAGTCTGAACCGGGACAGTTGGAACACCATATATTTT.